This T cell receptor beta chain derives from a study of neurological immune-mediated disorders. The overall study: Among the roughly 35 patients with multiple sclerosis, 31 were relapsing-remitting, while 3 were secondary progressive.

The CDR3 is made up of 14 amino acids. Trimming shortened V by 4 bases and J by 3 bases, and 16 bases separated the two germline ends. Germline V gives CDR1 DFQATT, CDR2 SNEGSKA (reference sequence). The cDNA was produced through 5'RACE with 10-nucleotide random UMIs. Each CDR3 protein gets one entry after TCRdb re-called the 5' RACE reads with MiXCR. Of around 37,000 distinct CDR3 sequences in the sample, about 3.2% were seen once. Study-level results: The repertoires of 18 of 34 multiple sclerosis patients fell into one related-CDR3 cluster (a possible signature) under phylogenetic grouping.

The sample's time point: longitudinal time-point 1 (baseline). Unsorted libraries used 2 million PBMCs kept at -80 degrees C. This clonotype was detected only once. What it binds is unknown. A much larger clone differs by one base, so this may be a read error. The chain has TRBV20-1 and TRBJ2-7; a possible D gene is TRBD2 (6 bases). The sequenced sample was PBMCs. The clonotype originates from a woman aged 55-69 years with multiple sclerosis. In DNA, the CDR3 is TGCAGTGCTACCTCGGGACTCCTTAACTACGAGCAGTACTTC. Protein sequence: CSATSGLLNYEQYF.